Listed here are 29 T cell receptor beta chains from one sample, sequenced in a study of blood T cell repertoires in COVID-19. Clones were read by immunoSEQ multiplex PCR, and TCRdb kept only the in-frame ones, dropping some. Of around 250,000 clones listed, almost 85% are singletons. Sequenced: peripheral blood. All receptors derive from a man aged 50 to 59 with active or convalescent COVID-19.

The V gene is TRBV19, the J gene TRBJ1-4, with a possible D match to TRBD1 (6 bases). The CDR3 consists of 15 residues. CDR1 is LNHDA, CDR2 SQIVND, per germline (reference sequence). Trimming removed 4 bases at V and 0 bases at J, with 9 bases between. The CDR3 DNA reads TGTGCCAGTAGTAACCAGGGGTCAACTAATGAAAAACTGTTTTTT. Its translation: CASSNQGSTNEKLFF.

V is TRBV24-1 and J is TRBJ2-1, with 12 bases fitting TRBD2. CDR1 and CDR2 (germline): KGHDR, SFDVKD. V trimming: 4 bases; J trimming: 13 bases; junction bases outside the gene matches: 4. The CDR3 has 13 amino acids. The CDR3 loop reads CATSEGLAGRQFF. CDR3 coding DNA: TGTGCCACCAGTGAAGGACTAGCGGGACGACAGTTCTTC.

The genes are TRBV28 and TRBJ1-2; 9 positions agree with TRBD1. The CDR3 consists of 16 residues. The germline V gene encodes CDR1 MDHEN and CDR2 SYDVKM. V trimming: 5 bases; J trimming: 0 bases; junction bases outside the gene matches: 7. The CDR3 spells CASSRTGVISNYGYTF. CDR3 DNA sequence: TGTGCCAGCAGTCGGACAGGGGTAATTTCTAACTATGGCTACACCTTC.

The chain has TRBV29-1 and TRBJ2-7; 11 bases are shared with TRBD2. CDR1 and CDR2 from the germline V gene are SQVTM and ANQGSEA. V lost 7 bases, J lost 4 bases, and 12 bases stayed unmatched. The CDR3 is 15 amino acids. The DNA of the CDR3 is TGCAGCGCCGCCCCCGGGACTAGCGGTTTTTACGAGCAGTACTTC. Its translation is CSAAPGTSGFYEQYF.

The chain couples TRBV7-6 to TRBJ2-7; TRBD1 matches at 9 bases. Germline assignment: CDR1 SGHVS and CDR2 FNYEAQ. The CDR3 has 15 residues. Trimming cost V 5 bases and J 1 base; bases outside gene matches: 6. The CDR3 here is CASSATGTGSYEQYF. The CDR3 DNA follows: TGTGCCAGCAGCGCCACCGGGACAGGGTCCTACGAGCAGTACTTC.

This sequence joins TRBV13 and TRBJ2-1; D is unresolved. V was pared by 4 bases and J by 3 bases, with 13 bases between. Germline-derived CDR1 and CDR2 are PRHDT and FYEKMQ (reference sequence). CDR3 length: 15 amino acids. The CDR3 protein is CASSSRLLSYNEQFF. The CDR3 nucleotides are TGTGCCAGCAGCTCCCGACTCTTAAGCTACAATGAGCAGTTCTTC.

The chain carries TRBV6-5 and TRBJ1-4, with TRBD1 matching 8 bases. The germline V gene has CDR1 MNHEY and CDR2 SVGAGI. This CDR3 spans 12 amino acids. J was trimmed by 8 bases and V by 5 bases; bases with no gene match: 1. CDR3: CASSRDREKLFF. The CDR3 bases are TGTGCCAGCAGTAGGGACAGGGAAAAACTGTTTTTT.

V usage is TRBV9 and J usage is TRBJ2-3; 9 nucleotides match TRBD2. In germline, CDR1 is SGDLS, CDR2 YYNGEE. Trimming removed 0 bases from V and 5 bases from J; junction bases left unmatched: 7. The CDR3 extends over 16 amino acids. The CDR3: CASSVVAGGPGDTQYF. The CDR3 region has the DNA TGTGCCAGCAGCGTAGTTGCGGGAGGGCCGGGAGATACGCAGTATTTT.

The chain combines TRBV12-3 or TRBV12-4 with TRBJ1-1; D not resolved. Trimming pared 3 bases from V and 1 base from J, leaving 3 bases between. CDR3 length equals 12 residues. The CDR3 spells CASSFWNTEAFF. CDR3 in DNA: TGTGCCAGCAGTTTCTGGAACACTGAAGCTTTCTTT.

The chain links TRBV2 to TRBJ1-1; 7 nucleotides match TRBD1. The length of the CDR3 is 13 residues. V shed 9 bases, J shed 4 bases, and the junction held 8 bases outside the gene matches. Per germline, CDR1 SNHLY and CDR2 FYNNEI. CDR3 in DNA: TGTGCCAGAAGAGGGGGCAGGGGCACTGAAGCTTTCTTT. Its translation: CARRGGRGTEAFF.

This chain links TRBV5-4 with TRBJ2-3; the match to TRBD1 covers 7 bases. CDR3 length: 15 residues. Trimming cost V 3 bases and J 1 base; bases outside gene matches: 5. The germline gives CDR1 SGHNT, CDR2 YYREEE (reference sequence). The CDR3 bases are TGTGCCAGCAGCTCTACAGGGACAGGCACAGATACGCAGTATTTT. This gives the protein CASSSTGTGTDTQYF.

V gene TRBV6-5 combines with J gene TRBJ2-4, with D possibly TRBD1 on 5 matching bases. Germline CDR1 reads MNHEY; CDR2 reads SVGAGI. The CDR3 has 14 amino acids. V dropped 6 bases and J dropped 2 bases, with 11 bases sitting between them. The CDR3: CASSPPGTKNIQYF. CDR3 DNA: TGTGCCAGCAGCCCCCCAGGGACCAAAAACATTCAGTACTTC.

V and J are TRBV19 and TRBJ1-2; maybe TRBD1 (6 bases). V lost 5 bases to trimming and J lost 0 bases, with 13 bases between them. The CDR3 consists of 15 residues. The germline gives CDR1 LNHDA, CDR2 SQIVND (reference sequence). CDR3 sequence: CASSAPGAANYGYTF. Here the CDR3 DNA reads TGTGCCAGTAGTGCCCCAGGGGCGGCTAACTATGGCTACACCTTC.

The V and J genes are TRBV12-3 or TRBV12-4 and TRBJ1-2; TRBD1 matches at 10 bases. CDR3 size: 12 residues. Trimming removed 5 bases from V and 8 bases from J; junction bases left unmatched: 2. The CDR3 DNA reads TGTGCCAGCAGTGGGACAGGGGAAGGCTACACCTTC. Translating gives CASSGTGEGYTF.

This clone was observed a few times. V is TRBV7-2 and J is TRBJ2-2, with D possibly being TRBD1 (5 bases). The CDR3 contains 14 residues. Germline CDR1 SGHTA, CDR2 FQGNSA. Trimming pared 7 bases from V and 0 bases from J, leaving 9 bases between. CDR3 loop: CASTLRANTGELFF. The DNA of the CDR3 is TGTGCCAGCACCCTCAGGGCGAACACCGGGGAGCTGTTTTTT.

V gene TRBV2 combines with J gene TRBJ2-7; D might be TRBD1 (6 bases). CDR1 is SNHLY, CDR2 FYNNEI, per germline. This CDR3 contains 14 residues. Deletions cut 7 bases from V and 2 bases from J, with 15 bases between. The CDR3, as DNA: TGTGCCAGCACCCCACGGACAGTAACCTACGAGCAGTACTTC. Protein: CASTPRTVTYEQYF.

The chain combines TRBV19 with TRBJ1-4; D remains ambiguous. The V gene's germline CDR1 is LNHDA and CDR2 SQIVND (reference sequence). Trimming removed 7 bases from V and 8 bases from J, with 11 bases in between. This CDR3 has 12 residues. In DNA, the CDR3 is TGTGCCAGTAAGGCCGGGTCCGAAAAACTGTTTTTT. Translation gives CASKAGSEKLFF.

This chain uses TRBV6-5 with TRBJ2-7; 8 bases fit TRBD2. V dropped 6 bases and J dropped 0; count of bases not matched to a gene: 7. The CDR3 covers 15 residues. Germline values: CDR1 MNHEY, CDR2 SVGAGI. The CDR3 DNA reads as TGTGCCAGCAGGTTCCCCGGGACTAGCTCCTACGAGCAGTACTTC. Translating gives CASRFPGTSSYEQYF.

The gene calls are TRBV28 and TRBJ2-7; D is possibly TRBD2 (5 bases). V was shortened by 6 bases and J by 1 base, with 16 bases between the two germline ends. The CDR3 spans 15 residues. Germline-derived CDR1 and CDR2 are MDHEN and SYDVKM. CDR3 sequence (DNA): TGTGCCAGCAGAAGTGACCCTGAGGGATCCTACGAGCAGTACTTC. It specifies CASRSDPEGSYEQYF.

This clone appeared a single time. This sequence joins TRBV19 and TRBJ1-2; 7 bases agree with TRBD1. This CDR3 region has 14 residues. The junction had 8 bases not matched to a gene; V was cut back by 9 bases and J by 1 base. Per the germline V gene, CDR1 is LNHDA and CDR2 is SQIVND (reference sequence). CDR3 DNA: TGTGCCAGCAAAACCGGACAGGATAACTATGGCTACACCTTC. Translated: CASKTGQDNYGYTF.

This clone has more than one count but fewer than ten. For the CDR3, the DNA is TGTGCCAGCTCATCCGGACAGGGACTCAACCAAGAGACCCAGTACTTC. This translates into CASSSGQGLNQETQYF. This sequence joins TRBV18 and TRBJ2-5; the match to TRBD1 covers 8 bases. The CDR3 has 16 residues. The germline V gene has CDR1 KGHSH and CDR2 LQKENI. J gave up 0 bases and V 5 bases, and 8 bases lay outside the gene matches.

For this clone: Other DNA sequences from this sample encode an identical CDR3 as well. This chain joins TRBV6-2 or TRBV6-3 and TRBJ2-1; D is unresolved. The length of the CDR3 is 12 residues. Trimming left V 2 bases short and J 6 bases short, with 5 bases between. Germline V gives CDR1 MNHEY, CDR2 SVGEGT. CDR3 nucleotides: TGTGCCAGCAGTTACACCGGCAATGAGCAGTTCTTC. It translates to CASSYTGNEQFF.

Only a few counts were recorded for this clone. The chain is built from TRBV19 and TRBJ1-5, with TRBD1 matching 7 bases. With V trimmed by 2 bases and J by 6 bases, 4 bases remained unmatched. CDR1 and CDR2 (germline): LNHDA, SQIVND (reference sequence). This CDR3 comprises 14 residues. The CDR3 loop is CASSIWQGGQPQHF. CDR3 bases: TGTGCCAGTAGTATATGGCAGGGGGGTCAGCCCCAGCATTTT.

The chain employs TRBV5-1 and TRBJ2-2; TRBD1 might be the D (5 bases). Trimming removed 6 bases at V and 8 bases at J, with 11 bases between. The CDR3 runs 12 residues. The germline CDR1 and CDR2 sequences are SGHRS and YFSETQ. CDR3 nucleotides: TGCGCCAGCACAGGGTTGACAGGGGAGCTGTTTTTT. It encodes CASTGLTGELFF.

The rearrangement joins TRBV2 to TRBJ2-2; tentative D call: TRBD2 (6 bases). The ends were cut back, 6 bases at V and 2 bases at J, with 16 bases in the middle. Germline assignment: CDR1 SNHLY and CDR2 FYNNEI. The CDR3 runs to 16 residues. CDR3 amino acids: CASSGRRGGNTGELFF. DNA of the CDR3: TGTGCCAGCAGCGGACGTAGGGGAGGAAACACCGGGGAGCTGTTTTTT.

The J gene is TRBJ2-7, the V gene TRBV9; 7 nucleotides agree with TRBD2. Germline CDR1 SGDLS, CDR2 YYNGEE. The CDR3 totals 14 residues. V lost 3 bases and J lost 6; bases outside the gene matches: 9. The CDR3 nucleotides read TGTGCCAGCAGCGCGGGAGTTTCGGGGGGCGAGCAGTACTTC. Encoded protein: CASSAGVSGGEQYF.

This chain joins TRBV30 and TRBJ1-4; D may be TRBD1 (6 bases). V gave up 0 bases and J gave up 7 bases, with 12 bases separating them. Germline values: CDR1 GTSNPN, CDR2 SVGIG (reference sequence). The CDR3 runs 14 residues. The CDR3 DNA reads TGTGCCTGGAGTGTGAGCAGGGGTGGTGAAAAACTGTTTTTT. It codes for CAWSVSRGGEKLFF. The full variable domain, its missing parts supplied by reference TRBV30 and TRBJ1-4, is SQTIHQWPATLVQPVGSPLSLECTVEGTSNPNLYWYRQAAGRGLQLLFYSVGIGQISSEVPQNLSASRPQDRQFILSSKKLLLSDSGFYLCAWSVSRGGEKLFFGSGTQLSVL.

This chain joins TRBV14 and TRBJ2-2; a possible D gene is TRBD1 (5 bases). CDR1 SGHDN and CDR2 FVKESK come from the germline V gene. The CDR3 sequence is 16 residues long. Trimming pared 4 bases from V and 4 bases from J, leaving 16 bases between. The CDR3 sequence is CASSLRQGIGTGELFF. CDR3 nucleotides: TGTGCCAGCAGCCTCCGGCAGGGTATAGGCACCGGGGAGCTGTTTTTT.

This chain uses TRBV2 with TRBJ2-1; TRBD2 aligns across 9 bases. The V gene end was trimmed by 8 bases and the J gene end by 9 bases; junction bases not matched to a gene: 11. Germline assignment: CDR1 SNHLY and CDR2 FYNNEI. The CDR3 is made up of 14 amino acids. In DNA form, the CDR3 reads TGTGCCAGCTTACAAGCGGGAGGTTCGTCTGAGCAGTTCTTC. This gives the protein CASLQAGGSSEQFF.